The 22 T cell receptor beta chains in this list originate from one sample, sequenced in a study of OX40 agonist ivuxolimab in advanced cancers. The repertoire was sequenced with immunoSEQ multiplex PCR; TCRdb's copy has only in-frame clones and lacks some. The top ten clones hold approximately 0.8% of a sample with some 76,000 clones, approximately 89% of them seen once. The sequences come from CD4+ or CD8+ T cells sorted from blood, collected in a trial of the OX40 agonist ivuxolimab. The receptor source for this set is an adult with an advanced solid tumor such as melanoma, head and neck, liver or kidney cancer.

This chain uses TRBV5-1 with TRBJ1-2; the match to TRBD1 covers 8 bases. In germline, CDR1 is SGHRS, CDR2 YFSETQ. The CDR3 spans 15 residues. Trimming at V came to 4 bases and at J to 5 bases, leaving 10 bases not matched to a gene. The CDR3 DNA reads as TGCGCCAGCAGCCCGGACAGGGCTCTCCTATATGGCTACACCTTC. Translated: CASSPDRALLYGYTF.

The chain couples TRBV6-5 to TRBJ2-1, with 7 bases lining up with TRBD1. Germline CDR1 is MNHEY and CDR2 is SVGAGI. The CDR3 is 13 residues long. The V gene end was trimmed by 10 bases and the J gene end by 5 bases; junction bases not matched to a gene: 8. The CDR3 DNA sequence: TGTGCCACCCGACAGGGTCGGAACAATGAGCAGTTCTTC. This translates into CATRQGRNNEQFF.

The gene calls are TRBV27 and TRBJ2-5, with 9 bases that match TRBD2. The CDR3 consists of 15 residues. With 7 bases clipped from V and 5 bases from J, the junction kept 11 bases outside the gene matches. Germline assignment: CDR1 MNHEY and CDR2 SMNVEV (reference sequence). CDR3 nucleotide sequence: TGTGCCAGCAAAGACCGCGGGGGGGCCGGGGAGACCCAGTACTTC. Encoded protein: CASKDRGGAGETQYF.

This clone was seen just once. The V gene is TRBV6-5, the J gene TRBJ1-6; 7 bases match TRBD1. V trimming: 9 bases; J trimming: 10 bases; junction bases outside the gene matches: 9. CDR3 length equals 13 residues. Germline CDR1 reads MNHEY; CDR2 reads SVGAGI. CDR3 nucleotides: TGTGCCAGTGTTCAGGGAGGGGGCTCACCCCTCCACTTT. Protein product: CASVQGGGSPLHF.

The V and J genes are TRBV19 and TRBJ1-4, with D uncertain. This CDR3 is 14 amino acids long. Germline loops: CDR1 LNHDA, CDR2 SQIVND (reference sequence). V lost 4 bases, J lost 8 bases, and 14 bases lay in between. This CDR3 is CASSTARVSEKLFF. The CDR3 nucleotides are TGTGCCAGTAGTACCGCGCGGGTGAGCGAAAAACTGTTTTTT.

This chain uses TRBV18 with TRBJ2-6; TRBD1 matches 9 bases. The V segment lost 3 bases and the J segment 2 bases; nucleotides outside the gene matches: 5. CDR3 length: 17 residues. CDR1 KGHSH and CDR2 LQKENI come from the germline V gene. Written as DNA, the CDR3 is TGTGCCAGCTCACCCGGACAGGGGATCCCTGGGGCCAACGTCCTGACTTTC. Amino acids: CASSPGQGIPGANVLTF.

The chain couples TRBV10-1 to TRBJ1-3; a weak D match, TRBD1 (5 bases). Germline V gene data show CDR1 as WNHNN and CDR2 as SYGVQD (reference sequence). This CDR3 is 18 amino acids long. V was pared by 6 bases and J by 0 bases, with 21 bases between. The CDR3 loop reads CASSPGSGPGNSGNTIYF. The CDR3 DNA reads TGCGCCAGCAGCCCAGGGAGCGGTCCAGGGAACTCTGGAAACACCATATATTTT.

CDR3 DNA sequence: TGTGCCAGCAGCGTAGTGGGACAGTCCTACGAGCAGTACTTC. Amino acids: CASSVVGQSYEQYF. V is TRBV9 and J is TRBJ2-7, with 7 positions matching TRBD1. After removal of 0 bases from V and 1 base from J, the junction contained 1 base not matched to a gene. This CDR3 spans 14 amino acids. Germline V gives CDR1 SGDLS, CDR2 YYNGEE.

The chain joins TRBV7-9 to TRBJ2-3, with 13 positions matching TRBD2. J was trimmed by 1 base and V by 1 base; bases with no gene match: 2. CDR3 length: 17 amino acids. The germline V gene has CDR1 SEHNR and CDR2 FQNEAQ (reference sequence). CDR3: CASSLGGLAGRTDTQYF. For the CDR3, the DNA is TGTGCCAGCAGCTTAGGGGGACTAGCGGGGCGCACAGATACGCAGTATTTT.

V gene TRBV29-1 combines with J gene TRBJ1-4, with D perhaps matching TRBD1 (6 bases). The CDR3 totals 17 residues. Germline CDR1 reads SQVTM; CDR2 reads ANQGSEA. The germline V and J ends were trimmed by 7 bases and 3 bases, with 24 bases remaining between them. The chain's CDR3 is CSAADPGHNSANEKLFF. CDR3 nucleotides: TGCAGCGCTGCCGATCCGGGACACAACTCGGCTAATGAAAAACTGTTTTTT.

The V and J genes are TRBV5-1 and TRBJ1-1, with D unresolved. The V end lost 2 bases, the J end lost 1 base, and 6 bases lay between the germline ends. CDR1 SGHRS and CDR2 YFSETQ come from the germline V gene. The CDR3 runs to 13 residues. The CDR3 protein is CASSFTENTEAFF. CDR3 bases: TGCGCCAGCAGCTTCACAGAGAACACTGAAGCTTTCTTT.

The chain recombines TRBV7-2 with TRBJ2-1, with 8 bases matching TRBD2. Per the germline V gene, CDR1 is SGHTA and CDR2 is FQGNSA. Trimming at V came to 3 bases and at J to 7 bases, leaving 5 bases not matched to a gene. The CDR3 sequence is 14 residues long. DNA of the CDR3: TGTGCCAGCAGCTTTACTAGCGGCTATAATGAGCAGTTCTTC. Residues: CASSFTSGYNEQFF.

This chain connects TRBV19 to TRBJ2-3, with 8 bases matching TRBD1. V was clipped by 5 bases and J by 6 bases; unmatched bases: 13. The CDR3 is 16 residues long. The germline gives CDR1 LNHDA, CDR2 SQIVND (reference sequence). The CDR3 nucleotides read TGTGCCAGTAGTCTTCGACAGGGGTGGCGCAAGGATACGCAGTATTTT. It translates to CASSLRQGWRKDTQYF. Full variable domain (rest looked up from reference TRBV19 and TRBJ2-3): DGGITQSPKYLFRKEGQNVTLSCEQNLNHDAMYWYRQDPGQGLRLIYYSQIVNDFQKGDIAEGYSVSREKKESFPLTVTSAQKNPTAFYLCASSLRQGWRKDTQYFGPGTRLTVL.

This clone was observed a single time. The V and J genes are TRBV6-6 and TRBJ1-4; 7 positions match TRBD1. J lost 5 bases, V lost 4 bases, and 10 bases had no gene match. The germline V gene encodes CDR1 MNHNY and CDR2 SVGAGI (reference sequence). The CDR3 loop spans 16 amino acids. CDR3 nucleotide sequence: TGTGCCAGCAGTTCCCAGACAGGGCGGGAGAATGAAAAACTGTTTTTT. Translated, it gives CASSSQTGRENEKLFF.

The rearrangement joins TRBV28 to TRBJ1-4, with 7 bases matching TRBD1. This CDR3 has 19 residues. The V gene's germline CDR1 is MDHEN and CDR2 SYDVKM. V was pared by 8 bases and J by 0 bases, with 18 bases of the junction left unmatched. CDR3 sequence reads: CASSRTGSVTGATNEKLFF. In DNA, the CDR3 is TGTGCCAGCTCTCGGACAGGCTCGGTTACGGGAGCAACTAATGAAAAACTGTTTTTT.

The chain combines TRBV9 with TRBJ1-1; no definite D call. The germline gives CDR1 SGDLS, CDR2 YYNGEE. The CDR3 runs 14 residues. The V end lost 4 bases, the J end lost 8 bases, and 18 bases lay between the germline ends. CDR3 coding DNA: TGTGCCAGCAGCCCTCCGGGGAATAGAGTAGAAGCTTTCTTT. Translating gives CASSPPGNRVEAFF.

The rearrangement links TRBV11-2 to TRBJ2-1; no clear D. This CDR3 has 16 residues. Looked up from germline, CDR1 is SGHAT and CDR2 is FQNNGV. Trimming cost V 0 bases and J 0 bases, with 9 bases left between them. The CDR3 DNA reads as TGTGCCAGCAGCTTAGACTCATATAGCTCCTACAATGAGCAGTTCTTC. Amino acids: CASSLDSYSSYNEQFF.

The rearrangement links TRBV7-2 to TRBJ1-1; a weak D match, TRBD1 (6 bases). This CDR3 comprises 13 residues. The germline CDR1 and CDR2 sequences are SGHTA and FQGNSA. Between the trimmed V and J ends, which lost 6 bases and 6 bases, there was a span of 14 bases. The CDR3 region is CASRRQVGAEAFF. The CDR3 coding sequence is TGTGCCAGCAGAAGACAGGTTGGCGCTGAAGCTTTCTTT.

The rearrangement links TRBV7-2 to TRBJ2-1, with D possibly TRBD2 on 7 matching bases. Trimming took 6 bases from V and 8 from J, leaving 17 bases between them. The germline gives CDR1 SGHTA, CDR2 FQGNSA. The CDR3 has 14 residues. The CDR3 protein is CASSGGAGGHEQFF. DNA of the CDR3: TGTGCCAGCAGTGGGGGGGCCGGGGGCCATGAGCAGTTCTTC.

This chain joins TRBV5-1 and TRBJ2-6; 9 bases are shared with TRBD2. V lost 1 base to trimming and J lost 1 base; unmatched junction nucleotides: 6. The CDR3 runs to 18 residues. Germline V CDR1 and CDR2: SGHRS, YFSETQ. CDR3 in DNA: TGCGCCAGCAGCTTGAGGGCGGGAGGGCCGTCTGGGGCCAACGTCCTGACTTTC. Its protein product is CASSLRAGGPSGANVLTF.

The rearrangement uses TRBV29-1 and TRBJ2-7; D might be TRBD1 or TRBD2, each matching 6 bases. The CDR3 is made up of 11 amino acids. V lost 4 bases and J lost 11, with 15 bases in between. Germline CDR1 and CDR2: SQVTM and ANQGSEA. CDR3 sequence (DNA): TGCAGCGTTGCAGTGGGGGGCTTTGAGTACTTC. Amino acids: CSVAVGGFEYF.

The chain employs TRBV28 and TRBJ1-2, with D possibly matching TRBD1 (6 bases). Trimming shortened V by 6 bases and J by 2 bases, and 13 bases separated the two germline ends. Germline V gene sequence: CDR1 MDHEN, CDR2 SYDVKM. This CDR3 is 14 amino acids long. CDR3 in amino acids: CASRSQGVNYGYTF. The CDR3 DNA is TGTGCCAGCAGATCACAGGGTGTGAACTATGGCTACACCTTC.